The 17 T cell receptor beta chains reported below all come from one sample, sequenced in a study of cytomegalovirus exposure and HLA in healthy donors. The primer mix had 60 Vbeta and 13 Jbeta primers. Produced via immunoSEQ multiplex PCR; TCRdb's table is partial and in-frame only. The sample consists of 150,000 to 200,000 clones, more than 75% of them appearing once. Sequenced input: PBMCs. These receptor sequences come from a woman aged 35 to 49 in good health and CMV-seronegative.

The chain links TRBV28 to TRBJ1-2; TRBD1 might be the D (6 bases). The CDR3 is made up of 12 amino acids. V was clipped by 6 bases and J by 8 bases, with 13 bases between them. The V gene's germline CDR1 is MDHEN and CDR2 SYDVKM. The CDR3: CASRLQGGGYTF. Here the CDR3 DNA reads TGTGCCAGCAGGTTACAGGGAGGGGGCTACACCTTC.

The chain is built from TRBV6-6 and TRBJ1-5, with D unclear. Per the germline V gene, CDR1 is MNHNY and CDR2 is SVGAGI (reference sequence). Trimming removed 11 bases from V and 1 base from J, with 9 bases in between. This CDR3 comprises 12 residues. CDR3 region: CAGGGSNQPQHF. DNA of the CDR3: TGTGCCGGAGGTGGGAGCAATCAGCCCCAGCATTTT.

The rearrangement uses TRBV4-1 and TRBJ2-5; 7 nucleotides line up with TRBD1. CDR1 is MGHRA, CDR2 YSYEKL, per germline. V lost 2 bases to trimming and J lost 2 bases; unmatched junction nucleotides: 8. There are 16 residues in the CDR3. The CDR3 DNA is TGCGCCAGCAGCCAACTCAGGACAGGTGAACAAGAGACCCAGTACTTC. Its protein is CASSQLRTGEQETQYF.

V is TRBV25-1 and J is TRBJ1-2; no firm D call. The CDR3 has 13 residues. The germline V and J ends were trimmed by 3 bases and 4 bases, with 9 bases remaining between them. The germline CDR1 and CDR2 sequences are MGHDK and SYGVNS. Written as DNA, the CDR3 is TGTGCCAGCAGTGATACAACAGCCTATGGCTACACCTTC. Residues: CASSDTTAYGYTF.

In nucleotides, the CDR3 is TGTGCCAGCAGCCCCCGACAGGGTATCGGTGAAAAACTGTTTTTT. Its protein is CASSPRQGIGEKLFF. This chain connects TRBV7-2 to TRBJ1-4, with TRBD1 matching 7 bases. The CDR3 contains 15 residues. Unmatched junction bases numbered 10, after V lost 5 bases and J lost 7 bases. Germline V lookup: CDR1 SGHTA, CDR2 FQGNSA.

The chain couples TRBV11-1 to TRBJ2-6; D may be TRBD2 (5 bases). Trimming removed 0 bases from V and 0 bases from J, with 15 bases in between. Germline CDR1 reads SGHAT; CDR2 reads FQDESV (reference sequence). The CDR3 contains 19 residues. CDR3 coding DNA: TGTGCCAGCAGCTTAGCCGTTCCGGGATCGTCCTCTGGGGCCAACGTCCTGACTTTC. Encoded protein: CASSLAVPGSSSGANVLTF.

The chain employs TRBV10-2 and TRBJ2-1; 8 bases line up with TRBD1. Losses at the gene ends were 6 bases for V and 1 base for J; bases not matched to a gene: 2. The V gene's germline CDR1 is WSHSY and CDR2 SAAADI. The CDR3 sequence is 14 residues long. CDR3 region: CASRGQGSYNEQFF. The CDR3, as DNA: TGCGCCAGCAGAGGACAGGGATCCTACAATGAGCAGTTCTTC.

This clone was found once. The chain uses TRBV7-2 and TRBJ2-7; TRBD2 might be the D (5 bases). CDR1 is SGHTA and CDR2 is FQGNSA in the germline V gene. This CDR3 is 15 amino acids long. V was pared by 1 base and J by 5 bases, with 15 bases between. The CDR3 sequence is CASSLDRGNPDEQYF. The CDR3 DNA follows: TGTGCCAGCAGCTTAGATCGGGGAAATCCTGACGAGCAGTACTTC.

This clone has a handful of counts. The chain joins TRBV7-9 to TRBJ1-1; 7 bases are a match to TRBD1. The V and J ends lost 1 base and 1 base, in that order; junction bases with no gene match: 3. The germline V gene encodes CDR1 SEHNR and CDR2 FQNEAQ (reference sequence). This CDR3 is 15 amino acids long. CDR3 coding DNA: TGTGCCAGCAGCTTAGGGGACAGTAAGAACACTGAAGCTTTCTTT. This gives the protein CASSLGDSKNTEAFF.

The chain recombines TRBV28 with TRBJ2-2, with a possible D match to TRBD1 (6 bases). The V end lost 6 bases, the J end lost 4 bases, and 15 bases lay between the germline ends. This CDR3 is 15 amino acids long. Germline CDR1 and CDR2: MDHEN and SYDVKM. The CDR3 bases are TGTGCCAGCAGCCGACAAGGACAGCCCACCGGGGAGCTGTTTTTT. This encodes CASSRQGQPTGELFF.

The chain carries TRBV4-2 and TRBJ1-5; a weak D match, TRBD1 (5 bases). V was shortened by 2 bases and J by 9 bases, with 20 bases between the two germline ends. This CDR3 has 16 residues. CDR1 and CDR2 from the germline V gene are LGHNA and YNFKEQ. The CDR3 is CASSQHILGAPRPQHF. The CDR3 nucleotides read TGTGCCAGCAGCCAACACATCCTTGGGGCCCCTAGGCCCCAGCATTTT.

V gene TRBV5-1 combines with J gene TRBJ2-1; TRBD2 matches at 11 bases. This CDR3 region has 16 residues. Germline CDR1 SGHRS, CDR2 YFSETQ. After removal of 3 bases from V and 4 bases from J, the junction contained 6 bases not matched to a gene. The CDR3 spells CASSWETSGAYNEQFF. CDR3 DNA sequence: TGCGCCAGCAGCTGGGAGACTAGCGGGGCATACAATGAGCAGTTCTTC.

The chain recombines TRBV28 with TRBJ2-5, with a possible D match to TRBD2 (6 bases). Near its end, the DNA agrees better with TRBJ2-7, so the J call may be wrong. CDR3 size: 13 residues. Per the germline V gene, CDR1 is MDHEN and CDR2 is SYDVKM. CDR3 in DNA: TGTGCCAGTACCCGGGACTCCTCCTACGAGCAGTACTTC. Amino acids: CASTRDSSYEQYF.

This clone was seen a few times. V is TRBV19 and J is TRBJ1-4; 7 bases align to TRBD1. V gave up 5 bases and J gave up 8 bases; unmatched junction bases: 8. The CDR3 has 14 amino acids. The V gene's germline CDR1 is LNHDA and CDR2 SQIVND (reference sequence). The CDR3 protein is CASSPTGVAEKLFF. Written as DNA, the CDR3 is TGTGCCAGTAGTCCTACAGGGGTAGCGGAAAAACTGTTTTTT.

The genes are TRBV6-5 and TRBJ2-3; D may be TRBD2 (5 bases). Trimming cost V 8 bases and J 4 bases, with 19 bases left between them. The CDR3 totals 15 residues. Germline V gene sequence: CDR1 MNHEY, CDR2 SVGAGI. CDR3 residues: CASSLWPMGADTQYF. DNA for the CDR3: TGTGCCAGCTCCCTATGGCCTATGGGAGCAGATACGCAGTATTTT.

The rearrangement uses TRBV11-2 and TRBJ2-3; the D is unclear. Deletions cut 6 bases from V and 13 bases from J, with 20 bases between. The CDR3 covers 13 residues. In germline, CDR1 is SGHAT, CDR2 FQNNGV. The CDR3 nucleotides read TGTGCCAGCAGAACCCCCCGGGTCAGAAGGAAGTATTTT. Protein sequence: CASRTPRVRRKYF.

There are many counts of this clone. The chain carries TRBV4-1 and TRBJ1-1; the D gene is possibly TRBD1 (5 bases). V lost 4 bases and J lost 4, with 7 bases in between. Germline loops: CDR1 MGHRA, CDR2 YSYEKL. CDR3 size: 12 residues. CDR3 region: CASSPQGTEAFF. The CDR3 region has the DNA TGCGCCAGCAGCCCCCAGGGCACTGAAGCTTTCTTT.